The sequence of this T cell receptor (beta chain) was determined in a study of OX40 agonist ivuxolimab in advanced cancers. Study details: Dose-escalation cases comprised hepatocellular carcinoma, melanoma, renal cell or head and neck cancer. Study outcomes and limitations: Certain nonresponders additionally had low normalized T-cell clonal expansion.

Clones were read by immunoSEQ multiplex PCR, and TCRdb kept only the in-frame ones, dropping some. The data show more than 40,000 clones, about 85% seen once. Germline V gene lookup returns CDR1 MRHNA and CDR2 SNTAGT. V was shortened by 2 bases and J by 4 bases, with 17 bases between the two germline ends. The CDR3 is 16 amino acids. This clone is classed as medium-sized (0.01 to 0.1%). Its specificity is unknown. Patients were excluded for autoimmune disease history or systemic immunosuppression. The rearrangement joins TRBV6-4 to TRBJ1-2; D may be TRBD1 (5 bases). Material: CD4+ or CD8+ T cells sorted from blood, obtained in a trial of the OX40 agonist ivuxolimab. This clonotype was obtained from an adult with an advanced solid tumor such as melanoma, head and neck, liver or kidney cancer. The CDR3 coding sequence is TGTGCCAGCAGTGACACCCCCCAGGGCCCGATCTATGGCTACACCTTC. Translating it yields CASSDTPQGPIYGYTF.